A few counts support the clone carrying this T cell receptor (beta chain). Its antigen is not identified. Sequenced by immunoSEQ multiplex PCR; TCRdb stores in-frame clones only, minus some. The table shows about 19,000 clones, with 70% to 80% occurring only once. This CDR3 contains 13 residues. Trimming left V 3 bases short and J 7 bases short, with 13 bases between. The record originates from a study of CD4 T cells in relation to SARS-CoV-2 and coronaviruses. Findings and limits, study-wide: Around 62% of donors had memory CD4+ clonotypes crossrecognizing SARS-CoV-2 and common cold coronavirus spike.

Before the COVID-19 pandemic, during about 2011-2019, CD4+ T cells were taken from unexposed donors. CD4+ T cells were isolated from the cells after 10 days of culture. On days 3 and 7, cultures got half fresh IL-2 medium. Sequencing input: CD4+ T cells from PBMCs, cultured in vitro. This clonotype was sampled from a human donor in good health. This rearrangement joins TRBV12-3 or TRBV12-4 to TRBJ2-7; possibly TRBD1 for D (6 bases). CDR3 amino acids: CASSFIRGGEQYF. The CDR3 bases are TGTGCCAGCAGTTTCATCCGAGGGGGTGAGCAGTACTTC.